This T cell receptor (beta chain) was sequenced during a study of blood T cell repertoires in COVID-19. Trimming cost V 5 bases and J 1 base, with 14 bases left between them. Per germline, CDR1 LNHDA and CDR2 SQIVND (reference sequence). The CDR3 is 15 residues long. Original handling: Cell counts per sample came from amplifying reference gene primers. Libraries were prepared by immunoSEQ multiplex PCR; TCRdb keeps only in-frame clonotypes and omits some of them. Clone size and the V and J calls come from that table; the DNA yielded D and trimming. The sample lists over 350,000 clones, around nine tenths occurring once.

The receptor was isolated from a woman aged 25 to 39 with acute COVID-19. The chain recombines TRBV19 with TRBJ1-1; unclear D gene. What was sequenced was PBMCs or T cells enriched from blood (not recorded which). DNA for the CDR3: TGTGCCAGTAGTGTCTCCAGGCGTTCGAACACTGAAGCTTTCTTT. Translation gives CASSVSRRSNTEAFF.